The 26 T cell receptor beta chains presented below share a single source sample, sequenced in a study of blood T cell repertoires in COVID-19 (TCRdb year 2020). The library was built by means of the immunoSEQ multiplex PCR assay. What TCRdb holds here is the immuneACCESS table cut down to in-frame rearrangements. Part of the clones is not present; checked against another copy, under half of the missing clones reflect an unresolved V gene, and the others are unexplained. Across this sample there are about 270,000 clones, with 90% seen only once. 4.1% of the sample is held by the ten biggest clonotypes. Material for sequencing was PBMCs or T cells enriched from blood (not recorded which). The receptors come from a woman in her twenties or thirties with acute COVID-19.

The chain links TRBV4-2 to TRBJ2-2; 14 nucleotides line up with TRBD2. CDR1 is LGHNA and CDR2 is YNFKEQ in the germline V gene. V was clipped by 4 bases and J by 4 bases; unmatched bases: 5. The CDR3 length is 17 residues. The CDR3 protein is CASSPGLAGDGTGELFF. In DNA form, the CDR3 reads TGTGCCAGCAGCCCGGGACTAGCGGGAGATGGCACCGGGGAGCTGTTTTTT.

The chain is built from TRBV29-1 and TRBJ2-7, with 9 bases that match TRBD1. J gave up 6 bases and V 6 bases, and 21 bases lay outside the gene matches. The CDR3 is 17 residues long. Per the germline V gene, CDR1 is SQVTM and CDR2 is ANQGSEA. CDR3 sequence (DNA): TGCAGCGTGGTAAGGGGACGCACCGGGACAGGGACCCGCGAGCAGTACTTC. Amino acid sequence: CSVVRGRTGTGTREQYF.

The chain recombines TRBV5-1 with TRBJ2-1; no clear D gene. CDR1 SGHRS and CDR2 YFSETQ come from the germline V gene. Trimming removed 4 bases at V and 3 bases at J, with 11 bases between. CDR3 length: 14 amino acids. CDR3 amino acids: CASSPDGVYNEQFF. CDR3 nucleotides: TGCGCCAGCAGCCCAGACGGAGTCTACAATGAGCAGTTCTTC.

The CDR3 DNA is TGCGCCAGCAGAACCTCGGAGCCCTACGAGCAGTACTTC. It codes for CASRTSEPYEQYF. The chain links TRBV5-1 to TRBJ2-7; no definite D call. The CDR3 is 13 amino acids. CDR1 is SGHRS and CDR2 is YFSETQ in the germline V gene. V lost 5 bases and J lost 2, with 11 bases in between. Full variable domain (remainder filled in from reference TRBV5-1 and TRBJ2-7): KAGVTQTPRYLIKTRGQQVTLSCSPISGHRSVSWYQQTPGQGLQFLFEYFSETQRNKGNFPGRFSGRQFSNSRSEMNVSTLELGDSALYLCASRTSEPYEQYFGPGTRLTVT.

V and J are TRBV28 and TRBJ2-3, with 11 bases identical to TRBD2. Germline loops: CDR1 MDHEN, CDR2 SYDVKM. CDR3 length: 16 residues. With V trimmed by 2 bases and J by 5 bases, 6 bases remained unmatched. The CDR3 DNA sequence: TGTGCCAGCAGTTTAGGGACTAGCGGAGTGGGAGATACGCAGTATTTT. Protein: CASSLGTSGVGDTQYF.

The chain is built from TRBV15 and TRBJ1-1, with D perhaps TRBD1 (5 bases). The CDR3 has 12 residues. CDR1 is LNHNV and CDR2 is YYDKDF in the germline V gene (reference sequence). V dropped 0 bases and J dropped 10 bases, with 9 bases sitting between them. Here the CDR3 reads CATSREGRGAFF. For the CDR3, the DNA is TGTGCCACCAGCAGAGAGGGGAGGGGAGCTTTCTTT.

V is TRBV28 and J is TRBJ2-6; perhaps TRBD1 as D (5 bases). The germline gives CDR1 MDHEN, CDR2 SYDVKM. The V end was cut by 2 bases, the J end by 0 bases, with 8 bases between. The CDR3 covers 16 residues. CDR3: CASSLVTASGANVLTF. Here the CDR3 DNA reads TGTGCCAGCAGTTTAGTGACAGCCTCTGGGGCCAACGTCCTGACTTTC.

A note on this clone: The sample holds other DNA sequences that translate to the same CDR3. V is TRBV27 and J is TRBJ2-7, with D possibly being TRBD2 (5 bases). Per germline, CDR1 MNHEY and CDR2 SMNVEV (reference sequence). Between the trimmed V and J ends, which lost 3 bases and 6 bases, there was a span of 9 bases. The CDR3 has 12 amino acids. CDR3 in DNA: TGTGCCAGCAGTTTCTCGGGGTCCGAGCAGTACTTC. Translating it yields CASSFSGSEQYF.

This sequence joins TRBV28 and TRBJ1-1; D unclear. Per the germline V gene, CDR1 is MDHEN and CDR2 is SYDVKM. The CDR3 has 13 residues. Trimming removed 7 bases at V and 2 bases at J, with 11 bases between. CDR3 DNA: TGTGCCAGCACCATCGAGGGAAACACTGAAGCTTTCTTT. Its protein is CASTIEGNTEAFF.

The chain carries TRBV4-1 and TRBJ2-3; 10 nucleotides match TRBD2. V trimming: 3 bases; J trimming: 7 bases; junction bases outside the gene matches: 13. The CDR3 totals 17 residues. Germline values: CDR1 MGHRA, CDR2 YSYEKL. CDR3: CASSHDALAGVGYTQYF. As DNA, the CDR3 is TGCGCCAGCAGCCATGATGCGCTAGCGGGAGTCGGGTATACGCAGTATTTT.

The genes are TRBV9 and TRBJ1-2; unclear D gene. Trimming cost V 6 bases and J 5 bases, with 17 bases left between them. The CDR3 consists of 14 residues. Germline V CDR1 and CDR2: SGDLS, YYNGEE. The CDR3 reads CASNPAGGDYGYTF. As DNA, the CDR3 is TGTGCCAGCAATCCCGCGGGCGGCGATTATGGCTACACCTTC.

The chain combines TRBV29-1 with TRBJ2-1; D gene unclear. The germline V gene has CDR1 SQVTM and CDR2 ANQGSEA. The CDR3 is made up of 12 amino acids. Trimming took off 4 bases at V and 5 bases at J, with 9 bases between the two ends. The CDR3 nucleotides read TGCAGCGTTGGAAACACCAACAATGAGCAGTTCTTC. Translating gives CSVGNTNNEQFF.

The V call is TRBV5-1, the J call TRBJ1-4, with D tentatively TRBD1 (6 bases). The germline CDR1 and CDR2 sequences are SGHRS and YFSETQ. The CDR3 spans 16 residues. Trimming stripped 2 bases from V and 2 bases from J, with 13 bases between. The CDR3 DNA follows: TGCGCCAGCAGCTTAGGGGGTCAAGGGACTAATGAAAAACTGTTTTTT. This sequence encodes CASSLGGQGTNEKLFF.

The chain employs TRBV3-1 (or the pseudogene TRBV3-2) and TRBJ2-3; the match to TRBD2 covers 11 bases. With 2 bases clipped from V and 3 bases from J, the junction kept 10 bases outside the gene matches. The CDR3 length is 18 residues. Germline loops: CDR1 LGHDT, CDR2 YNNKEL (reference sequence). DNA of the CDR3: TGTGCCAGCAGCCAACGAGCTAGCGGGAGGAGGGGTACAGATACGCAGTATTTT. This gives the protein CASSQRASGRRGTDTQYF.

V gene TRBV14 combines with J gene TRBJ2-1; 7 nucleotides match TRBD1. The CDR3 contains 20 residues. Germline lookup yields CDR1 SGHDN and CDR2 FVKESK. J was trimmed by 4 bases and V by 0 bases; bases with no gene match: 18. CDR3 nucleotide sequence: TGTGCCAGCAGCCAAGACATTCGTGATCGACCGGGACAGACTTACAATGAGCAGTTCTTC. Residues: CASSQDIRDRPGQTYNEQFF.

The chain is built from TRBV27 and TRBJ1-2; TRBD1 matches at 7 bases. The CDR3 is 13 amino acids. In germline, CDR1 is MNHEY, CDR2 SMNVEV (reference sequence). The trim removed 10 bases at V and 2 bases at J, leaving 7 bases unmatched. CDR3 loop: CATRGGSNYGYTF. The CDR3, as DNA: TGTGCCACCAGGGGGGGGAGCAACTATGGCTACACCTTC.

Concerning this clone: At one of its ends the junction is not consistent with the germline gene, which may arise from a read error. At the DNA level, this CDR3 is encoded by other sequences in the same sample as well. This chain uses TRBV30 with TRBJ1-6; tentatively, D is TRBD1 (6 bases). The CDR3 covers 18 residues. Germline lookup yields CDR1 GTSNPN and CDR2 SVGIG (reference sequence). The CDR3 reads CAWSVQGRSSSYNSPLHF. Written as DNA, the CDR3 is TGTGCCTGGAGTGTACAGGGACGTTCGAGCTCCTATAATTCACCCCTTCACTTT.

The V gene is TRBV7-8, the J gene TRBJ2-7; TRBD1 agrees at 8 bases. From germline, CDR1 is SGHVS and CDR2 FQNEAQ. The CDR3 is made up of 18 amino acids. Losses at the gene ends were 5 bases for V and 0 bases for J; bases not matched to a gene: 15. The chain's CDR3 is CASSLADRGIRGSYEQYF. The CDR3 DNA is TGTGCCAGCAGCCTTGCTGACAGGGGAATTAGGGGCTCCTACGAGCAGTACTTC. The full variable domain, with the rest looked up from reference TRBV7-8 and TRBJ2-7, is GAGVSQSPRYKVAKRGQDVALRCDPISGHVSLFWYQQALGQGPEFLTYFQNEAQLDKSGLPSDRFFAERPEGSVSTLKIQRTQQEDSAVYLCASSLADRGIRGSYEQYFGPGTRLTVT.

The rearrangement uses TRBV7-6 and TRBJ2-1; TRBD1 matches 10 bases. CDR1 is SGHVS and CDR2 is FNYEAQ in the germline V gene. V was clipped by 5 bases and J by 3 bases; unmatched bases: 4. This CDR3 region has 15 residues. The CDR3 reads CASSRGQGDYNEQFF. CDR3 DNA: TGTGCCAGCAGCCGCGGACAGGGGGACTACAATGAGCAGTTCTTC.

In this sample, this clone turned up a few times. The chain joins TRBV2 to TRBJ1-1; D ambiguous. The CDR3 covers 12 residues. Germline V gene data show CDR1 as SNHLY and CDR2 as FYNNEI. V was pared by 6 bases and J by 0 bases, with 5 bases between. CDR3: CASRGMNTEAFF. The DNA for the CDR3 is TGTGCCAGCAGGGGCATGAACACTGAAGCTTTCTTT.

The sample holds a few counts of this clone. This chain joins TRBV4-2 and TRBJ2-3, with 9 bases aligning to TRBD2. The CDR3 extends over 17 amino acids. Per germline, CDR1 LGHNA and CDR2 YNFKEQ. V gave up 4 bases and J gave up 7 bases; unmatched junction bases: 15. CDR3 sequence reads: CASSRRGLAGEVNTQYF. The CDR3 nucleotides are TGTGCCAGCAGCCGAAGAGGGTTAGCGGGAGAGGTAAATACGCAGTATTTT.

The V and J genes are TRBV29-1 and TRBJ2-1, with 7 bases that match TRBD2. Losses at the gene ends were 1 base for V and 8 bases for J; bases not matched to a gene: 2. This CDR3 contains 12 residues. Per the germline V gene, CDR1 is SQVTM and CDR2 is ANQGSEA. CDR3 amino acids: CSVEVGGDEQFF. CDR3 in DNA: TGCAGCGTTGAAGTGGGAGGGGATGAGCAGTTCTTC.

The chain couples TRBV6-2 or TRBV6-3 to TRBJ2-7; the match to TRBD2 covers 11 bases. The junction had 11 bases not matched to a gene; V was cut back by 6 bases and J by 7 bases. There are 15 residues in the CDR3. Per the germline V gene, CDR1 is MNHEY and CDR2 is SVGEGT. The CDR3: CASSPELAGAEEQYF. The CDR3 DNA is TGTGCCAGCAGCCCCGAACTAGCGGGAGCGGAAGAGCAGTACTTC.

The chain is built from TRBV15 and TRBJ1-6, with D tentatively TRBD1 (5 bases). Per the germline V gene, CDR1 is LNHNV and CDR2 is YYDKDF (reference sequence). Trimming shortened V by 0 bases and J by 10 bases, and 10 bases separated the two germline ends. The CDR3 is made up of 14 amino acids. The CDR3 loop is CATSRDQGESPLHF. The CDR3 region has the DNA TGTGCCACCAGCAGAGATCAGGGTGAATCACCCCTCCACTTT.

The chain links TRBV14 to TRBJ1-1; a possible D gene is TRBD1 (6 bases). Germline loops: CDR1 SGHDN, CDR2 FVKESK. The CDR3 extends over 14 amino acids. V lost 1 base and J lost 6, with 12 bases in between. Written as DNA, the CDR3 is TGTGCCAGCAGCCAAGCGGGGGCGGGAGCTGAAGCTTTCTTT. Its protein is CASSQAGAGAEAFF.

This clone was counted a single time. The chain recombines TRBV29-1 with TRBJ2-1; D may be TRBD1 (6 bases). V lost 6 bases, J lost 3 bases, and 12 bases lay in between. The germline V gene encodes CDR1 SQVTM and CDR2 ANQGSEA. The CDR3 has 13 amino acids. The CDR3 nucleotides are TGCAGCGTGATACAGGGAGACTACAATGAGCAGTTCTTC. Residues: CSVIQGDYNEQFF.